These 9 T cell receptor beta chains were sequenced from one sample in a study of blood T cell repertoires in COVID-19. The table came from immunoSEQ multiplex PCR; TCRdb's copy has only in-frame clones and leaves some out. This table has hundreds of thousands of clones, about 88% appearing once. Sequenced input: PBMCs or T cells enriched from blood (not recorded which). All receptors derive from a woman aged 40 to 50 who had recovered from COVID-19.

The sample holds one count of this clone. This chain uses TRBV7-2 with TRBJ2-3, with 7 bases identical to TRBD2. Germline V gene data show CDR1 as SGHTA and CDR2 as FQGNSA. Trimming at V came to 2 bases and at J to 5 bases, leaving 16 bases not matched to a gene. There are 18 residues in the CDR3. The CDR3 DNA is TGTGCCAGCAGCTTATTCTTAGCGGGTCAACGGAGGGGAGATACGCAGTATTTT. Its protein product is CASSLFLAGQRRGDTQYF.

The chain couples TRBV15 to TRBJ2-3, with 15 nucleotides matching TRBD2. Germline V gene data show CDR1 as LNHNV and CDR2 as YYDKDF (reference sequence). V trimming: 3 bases; J trimming: 2 bases; junction bases outside the gene matches: 12. The CDR3 is 20 residues long. The CDR3 nucleotides are TGTGCCACCAGCAGCCCCCGGGGGACTAGCGGGGGGTATGTCACAGATACGCAGTATTTT. Translated: CATSSPRGTSGGYVTDTQYF.

The genes are TRBV28 and TRBJ2-1, with 14 positions matching TRBD2. J gave up 10 bases and V 3 bases, and 5 bases lay outside the gene matches. Germline CDR1 MDHEN, CDR2 SYDVKM. The CDR3 extends over 15 amino acids. CDR3 DNA sequence: TGTGCCAGCAGTTTCGGGACTAGCGGGAGTAGGGAGCAGTTCTTC. Protein sequence: CASSFGTSGSREQFF.

The chain joins TRBV13 to TRBJ2-2; D is possibly TRBD2 (5 bases). Per germline, CDR1 PRHDT and CDR2 FYEKMQ (reference sequence). The CDR3 consists of 15 residues. V lost 2 bases and J 5 bases, leaving 12 bases between the germline ends. CDR3 sequence: CASSLPARGTGELFF. DNA of the CDR3: TGTGCCAGCAGCTTACCGGCTCGGGGAACCGGGGAGCTGTTTTTT. The full variable domain, completed using reference TRBV13 and TRBJ2-2, is AAGVIQSPRHLIKEKRETATLKCYPIPRHDTVYWYQQGPGQDPQFLISFYEKMQSDKGSIPDRFSAQQFSDYHSELNMSSLELGDSALYFCASSLPARGTGELFFGEGSRLTVL.

CDR3 nucleotides: TGTGCCACCAGCAGAGATTACTCGGCCTACAATGAGCAGTTCTTC. Its protein is CATSRDYSAYNEQFF. The chain has TRBV15 and TRBJ2-1; D remains ambiguous. V gave up 0 bases and J gave up 2 bases, with 8 bases separating them. This CDR3 is 15 amino acids long. Germline V gene sequence: CDR1 LNHNV, CDR2 YYDKDF (reference sequence).

CDR3 loop: CASSLVTGINNEQFF. CDR3 in DNA: TGTGCCAGCAGCTTAGTGACGGGAATAAACAATGAGCAGTTCTTC. This chain uses TRBV7-9 with TRBJ2-1, with D perhaps TRBD2 (5 bases). CDR1 and CDR2 from the germline V gene are SEHNR and FQNEAQ (reference sequence). This CDR3 has 15 residues. Trimming shortened V by 1 base and J by 5 bases, and 12 bases separated the two germline ends.

The chain has TRBV12-3 or TRBV12-4 and TRBJ2-2, with 7 bases matching TRBD1. V lost 6 bases, J lost 6 bases, and 4 bases stayed unmatched. The CDR3 sequence is 13 residues long. The CDR3 nucleotides are TGTGCCAGCAGCCCAACAGGGGCCGGGGAGCTGTTTTTT. Translated: CASSPTGAGELFF.

A few counts support this clone. V gene TRBV7-6 combines with J gene TRBJ2-3, with a possible D match to TRBD1 (6 bases). Germline V CDR1 and CDR2: SGHVS, FNYEAQ. V was trimmed by 4 bases and J by 0 bases, leaving 11 bases between them. The CDR3 length is 15 residues. CDR3 loop: CASSYRVGSTDTQYF. CDR3 bases: TGTGCCAGCAGCTACAGGGTGGGGAGCACAGATACGCAGTATTTT.

The chain links TRBV7-3 to TRBJ1-1; D may be TRBD1 (6 bases). V was trimmed by 1 base and J by 3 bases, leaving 6 bases between them. The V gene's germline CDR1 is SGHTA and CDR2 FQGTGA. The CDR3 contains 13 residues. This CDR3 reads CASSLNRDTEAFF. CDR3 DNA sequence: TGTGCCAGCAGCTTAAACAGGGACACTGAAGCTTTCTTT. Full variable domain (missing parts from reference TRBV7-3 and TRBJ1-1): GAGVSQTPSNKVTEKGKYVELRCDPISGHTALYWYRQSLGQGPEFLIYFQGTGAADDSGLPNDRFFAVRPEGSVSTLKIQRTERGDSAVYLCASSLNRDTEAFFGQGTRLTVV.